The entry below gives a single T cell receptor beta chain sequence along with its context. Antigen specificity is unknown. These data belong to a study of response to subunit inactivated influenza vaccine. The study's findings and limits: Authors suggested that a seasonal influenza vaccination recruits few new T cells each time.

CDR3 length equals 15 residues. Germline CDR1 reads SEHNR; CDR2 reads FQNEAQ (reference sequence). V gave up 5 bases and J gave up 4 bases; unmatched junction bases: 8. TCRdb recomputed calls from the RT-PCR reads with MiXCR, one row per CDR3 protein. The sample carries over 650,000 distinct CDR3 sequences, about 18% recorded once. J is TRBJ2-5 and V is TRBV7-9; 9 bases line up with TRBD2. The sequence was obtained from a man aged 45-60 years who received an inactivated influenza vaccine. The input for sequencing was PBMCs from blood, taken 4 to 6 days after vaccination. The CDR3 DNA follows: TGTGCCAGCAGCCCGATACTAGCGGGTGTAGAGACCCAGTACTTC. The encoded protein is CASSPILAGVETQYF.